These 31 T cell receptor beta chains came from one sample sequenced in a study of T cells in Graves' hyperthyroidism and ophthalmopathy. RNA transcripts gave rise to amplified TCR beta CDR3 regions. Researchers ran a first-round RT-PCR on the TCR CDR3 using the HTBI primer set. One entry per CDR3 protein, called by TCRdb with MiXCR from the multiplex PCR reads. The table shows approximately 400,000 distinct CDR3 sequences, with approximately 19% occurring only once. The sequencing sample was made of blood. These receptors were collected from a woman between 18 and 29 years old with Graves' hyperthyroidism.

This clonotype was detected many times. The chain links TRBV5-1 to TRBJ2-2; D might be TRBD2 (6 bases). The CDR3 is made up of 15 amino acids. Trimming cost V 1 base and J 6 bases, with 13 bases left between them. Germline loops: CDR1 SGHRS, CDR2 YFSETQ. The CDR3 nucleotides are TGCGCCAGCAGCTTGATGGGACTCCCAGCCGGGGAGCTGTTTTTT. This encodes CASSLMGLPAGELFF.

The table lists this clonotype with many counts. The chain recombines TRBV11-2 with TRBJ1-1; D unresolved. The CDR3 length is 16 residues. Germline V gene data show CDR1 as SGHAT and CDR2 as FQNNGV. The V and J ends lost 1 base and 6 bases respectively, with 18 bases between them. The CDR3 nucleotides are TGTGCCAGCAGCTTAGGGTCTTATTCTAGGCCATCTGAAGCTTTCTTT. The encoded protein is CASSLGSYSRPSEAFF.

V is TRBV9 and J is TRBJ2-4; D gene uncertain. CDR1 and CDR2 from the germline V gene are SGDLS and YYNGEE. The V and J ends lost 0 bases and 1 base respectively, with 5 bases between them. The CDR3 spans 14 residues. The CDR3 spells CASSVDVAKNIQYF. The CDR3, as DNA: TGTGCCAGCAGCGTAGATGTGGCCAAAAACATTCAGTACTTC.

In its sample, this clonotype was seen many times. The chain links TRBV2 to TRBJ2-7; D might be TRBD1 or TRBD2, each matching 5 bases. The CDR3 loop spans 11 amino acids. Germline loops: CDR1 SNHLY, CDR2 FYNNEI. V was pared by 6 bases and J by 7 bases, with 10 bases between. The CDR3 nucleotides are TGTGCCAGCAGCTGGGACGGTGAGCAGTACTTC. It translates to CASSWDGEQYF.

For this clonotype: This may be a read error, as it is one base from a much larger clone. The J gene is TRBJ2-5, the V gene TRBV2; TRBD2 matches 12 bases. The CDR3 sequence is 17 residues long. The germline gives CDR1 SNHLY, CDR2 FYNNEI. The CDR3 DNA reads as TGTGCCAGCAGTCAAGGACTAGCGGGAACTATTCAAGAGATCCAGTACTTC. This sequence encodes CASSQGLAGTIQEIQYF.

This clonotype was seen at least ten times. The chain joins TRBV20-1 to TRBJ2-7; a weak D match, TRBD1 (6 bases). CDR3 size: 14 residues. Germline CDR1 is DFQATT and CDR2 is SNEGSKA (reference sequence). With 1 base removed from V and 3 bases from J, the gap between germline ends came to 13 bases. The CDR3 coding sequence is TGCAGTGCTAGAGGACAGGATAACAGCTACGAGCAGTACTTC. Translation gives CSARGQDNSYEQYF.

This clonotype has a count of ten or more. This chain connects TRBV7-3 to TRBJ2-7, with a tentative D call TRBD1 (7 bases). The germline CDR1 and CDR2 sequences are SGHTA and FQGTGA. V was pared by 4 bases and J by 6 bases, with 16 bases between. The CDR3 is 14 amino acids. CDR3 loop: CASSYSTGRGEQYF. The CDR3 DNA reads TGTGCCAGCAGCTACTCGACAGGGCGGGGCGAGCAGTACTTC.

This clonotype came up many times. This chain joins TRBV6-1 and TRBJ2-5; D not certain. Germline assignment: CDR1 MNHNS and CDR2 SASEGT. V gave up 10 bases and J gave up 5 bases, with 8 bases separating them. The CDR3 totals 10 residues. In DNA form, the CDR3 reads TGTGCCACCCTGAGGGAGACCCAGTACTTC. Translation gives CATLRETQYF.

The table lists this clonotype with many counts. Here the CDR3 DNA reads TGTGCCAGCAGAACCGGGACTAAAGAGACCCAGTACTTC. Translation: CASRTGTKETQYF. The gene calls are TRBV6-1 and TRBJ2-5, with 7 bases fitting TRBD2. The trim removed 6 bases at V and 3 bases at J, leaving 4 bases unmatched. There are 13 residues in the CDR3. The germline V gene encodes CDR1 MNHNS and CDR2 SASEGT.

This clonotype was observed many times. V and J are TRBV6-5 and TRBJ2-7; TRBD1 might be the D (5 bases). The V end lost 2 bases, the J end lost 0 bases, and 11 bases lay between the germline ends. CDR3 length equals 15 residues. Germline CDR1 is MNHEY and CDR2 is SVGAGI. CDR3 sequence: CASSYGAESSYEQYF. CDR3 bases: TGTGCCAGCAGTTACGGGGCAGAAAGCTCCTACGAGCAGTACTTC.

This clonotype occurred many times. The DNA of the CDR3 is TGTGCCTGGAGTCCCCAGACTGACTATATGGGAGGCTACACCTTC. Protein sequence: CAWSPQTDYMGGYTF. This chain uses TRBV30 with TRBJ1-2; D gene uncertain. The CDR3 has 15 amino acids. In germline, CDR1 is GTSNPN, CDR2 SVGIG (reference sequence). The ends were cut back, 2 bases at V and 8 bases at J, with 21 bases in the middle. Full variable domain (outside the CDR3, taken from reference TRBV30 and TRBJ1-2): SQTIHQWPATLVQPVGSPLSLECTVEGTSNPNLYWYRQAAGRGLQLLFYSVGIGQISSEVPQNLSASRPQDRQFILSSKKLLLSDSGFYLCAWSPQTDYMGGYTFGSGTRLTVV.

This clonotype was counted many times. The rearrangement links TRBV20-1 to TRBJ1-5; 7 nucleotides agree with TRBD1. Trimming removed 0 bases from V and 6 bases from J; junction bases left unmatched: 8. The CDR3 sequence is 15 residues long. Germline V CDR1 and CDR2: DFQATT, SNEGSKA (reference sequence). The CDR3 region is CSARDRQGESQPQHF. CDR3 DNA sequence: TGCAGTGCTAGAGATCGTCAGGGGGAGAGTCAGCCCCAGCATTTT.

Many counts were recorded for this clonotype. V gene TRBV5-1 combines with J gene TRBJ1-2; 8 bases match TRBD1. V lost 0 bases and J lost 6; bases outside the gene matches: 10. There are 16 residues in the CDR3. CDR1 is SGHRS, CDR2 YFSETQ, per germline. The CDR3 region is CASSLDVPGTGHGYTF. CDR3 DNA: TGCGCCAGCAGCTTGGACGTCCCCGGGACAGGCCATGGCTACACCTTC.

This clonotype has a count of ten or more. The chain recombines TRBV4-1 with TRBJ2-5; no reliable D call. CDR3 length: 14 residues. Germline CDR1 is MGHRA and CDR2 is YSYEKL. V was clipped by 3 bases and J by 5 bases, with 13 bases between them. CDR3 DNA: TGCGCCAGCAGCCAGGATACAGTTGGGGAGACCCAGTACTTC. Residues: CASSQDTVGETQYF.

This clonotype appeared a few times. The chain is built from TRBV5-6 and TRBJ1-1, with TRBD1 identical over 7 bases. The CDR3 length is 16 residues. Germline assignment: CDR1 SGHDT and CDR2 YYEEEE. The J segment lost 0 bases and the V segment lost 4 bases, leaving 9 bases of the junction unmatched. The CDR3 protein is CASSPIKTGLNTEAFF. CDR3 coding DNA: TGTGCCAGCAGCCCCATTAAGACAGGGTTGAACACTGAAGCTTTCTTT.

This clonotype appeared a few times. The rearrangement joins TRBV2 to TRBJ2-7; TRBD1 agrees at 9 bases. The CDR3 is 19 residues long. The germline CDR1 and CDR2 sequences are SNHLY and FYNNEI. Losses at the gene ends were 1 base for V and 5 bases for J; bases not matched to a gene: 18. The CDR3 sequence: CASSEVWAGQGRLKDEQYF. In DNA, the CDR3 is TGTGCCAGCAGTGAAGTTTGGGCCGGACAGGGGAGGCTTAAGGACGAGCAGTACTTC.

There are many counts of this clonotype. This CDR3 is CASSLQSGNQPQHF. CDR3 sequence (DNA): TGTGCCAGCAGTTTACAGTCAGGGAATCAGCCCCAGCATTTT. The rearrangement uses TRBV27 and TRBJ1-5; TRBD1 might be the D (5 bases). Germline CDR1 and CDR2: MNHEY and SMNVEV (reference sequence). Deletions cut 2 bases from V and 4 bases from J, with 9 bases between. The CDR3 totals 14 residues.

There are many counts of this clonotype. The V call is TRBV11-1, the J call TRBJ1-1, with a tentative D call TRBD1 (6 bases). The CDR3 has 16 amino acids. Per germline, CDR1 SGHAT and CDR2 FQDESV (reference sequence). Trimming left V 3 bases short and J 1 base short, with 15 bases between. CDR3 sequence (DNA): TGTGCCAGCAGCTTTGGAGGGGGGGCCCAGAACACTGAAGCTTTCTTT. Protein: CASSFGGGAQNTEAFF. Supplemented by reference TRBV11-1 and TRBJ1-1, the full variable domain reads EAEVAQSPRYKITEKSQAVAFWCDPISGHATLYWYRQILGQGPELLVQFQDESVVDDSQLPKDRFSAERLKGVDSTLKIQPAELGDSAMYLCASSFGGGAQNTEAFFGQGTRLTVV.

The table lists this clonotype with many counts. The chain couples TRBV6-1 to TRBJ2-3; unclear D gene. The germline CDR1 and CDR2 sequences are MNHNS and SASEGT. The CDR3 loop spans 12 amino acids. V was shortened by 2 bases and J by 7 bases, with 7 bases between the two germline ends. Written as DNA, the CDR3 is TGTGCCAGCAGTGAATTGGTGAATACGCAGTATTTT. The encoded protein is CASSELVNTQYF.

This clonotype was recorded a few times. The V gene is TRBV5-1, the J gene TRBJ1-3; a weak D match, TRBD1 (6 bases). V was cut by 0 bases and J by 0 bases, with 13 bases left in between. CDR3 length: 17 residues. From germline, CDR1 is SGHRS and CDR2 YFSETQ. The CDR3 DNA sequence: TGCGCCAGCAGCTTGGCCTGGGGACAAATCTCTGGAAACACCATATATTTT. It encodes CASSLAWGQISGNTIYF.

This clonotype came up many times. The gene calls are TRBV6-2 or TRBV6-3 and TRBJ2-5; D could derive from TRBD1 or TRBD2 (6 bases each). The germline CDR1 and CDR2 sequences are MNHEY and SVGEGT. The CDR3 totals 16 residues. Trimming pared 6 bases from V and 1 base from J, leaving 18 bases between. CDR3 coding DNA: TGTGCCAGCAGCCGCGTGGGGGCGGGGAGCCAAGAGACCCAGTACTTC. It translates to CASSRVGAGSQETQYF.

The CDR3 DNA reads TGTGCCAGCAGCTTCCCCCCCGGGACAGGGTACCACGAGCAGTACTTC. Its translation: CASSFPPGTGYHEQYF. The rearrangement links TRBV11-2 to TRBJ2-7; 9 bases are shared with TRBD1. Germline CDR1 and CDR2: SGHAT and FQNNGV. The CDR3 is 16 amino acids. V dropped 3 bases and J dropped 5; count of bases not matched to a gene: 11.

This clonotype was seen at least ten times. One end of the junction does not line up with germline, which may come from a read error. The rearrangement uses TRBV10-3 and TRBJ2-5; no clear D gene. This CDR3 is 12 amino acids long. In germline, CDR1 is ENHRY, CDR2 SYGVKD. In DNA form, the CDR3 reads TGTGCCATCAGTGAGTTCCAAGAGAGCCAGTACTTC. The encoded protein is CAISEFQESQYF.

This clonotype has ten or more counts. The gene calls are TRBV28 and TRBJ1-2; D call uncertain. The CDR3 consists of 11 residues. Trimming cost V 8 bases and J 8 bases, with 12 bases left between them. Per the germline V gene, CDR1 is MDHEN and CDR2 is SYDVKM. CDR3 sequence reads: CASGSLGGYTF. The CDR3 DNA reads TGTGCCAGCGGAAGCCTGGGGGGCTACACCTTC.

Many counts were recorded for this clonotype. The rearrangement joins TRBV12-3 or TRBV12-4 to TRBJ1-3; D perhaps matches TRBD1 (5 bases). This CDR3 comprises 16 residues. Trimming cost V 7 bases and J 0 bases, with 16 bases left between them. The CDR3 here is CASTPGHASSGNTIYF. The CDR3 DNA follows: TGTGCCAGCACTCCAGGACACGCGAGCTCTGGAAACACCATATATTTT.

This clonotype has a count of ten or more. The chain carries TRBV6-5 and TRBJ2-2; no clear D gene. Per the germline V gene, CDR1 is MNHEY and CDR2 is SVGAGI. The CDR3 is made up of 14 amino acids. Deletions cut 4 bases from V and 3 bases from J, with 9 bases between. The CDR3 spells CASSSSADTGELFF. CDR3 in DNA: TGTGCCAGCAGTTCCTCCGCGGACACCGGGGAGCTGTTTTTT.

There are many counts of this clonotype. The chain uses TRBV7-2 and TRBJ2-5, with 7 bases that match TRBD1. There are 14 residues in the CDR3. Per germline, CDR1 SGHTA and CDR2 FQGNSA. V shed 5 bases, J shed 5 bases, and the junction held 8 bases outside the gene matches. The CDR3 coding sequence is TGTGCCAGCAGCCAAAGACAGGGCCAGGAGACCCAGTACTTC. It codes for CASSQRQGQETQYF.

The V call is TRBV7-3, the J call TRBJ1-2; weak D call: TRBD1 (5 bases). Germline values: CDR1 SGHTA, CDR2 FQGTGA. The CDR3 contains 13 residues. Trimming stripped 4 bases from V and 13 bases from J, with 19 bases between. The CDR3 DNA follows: TGTGCCAGCAGCTCTGAGGGGCCGACAACTCTCACCTTC. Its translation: CASSSEGPTTLTF.

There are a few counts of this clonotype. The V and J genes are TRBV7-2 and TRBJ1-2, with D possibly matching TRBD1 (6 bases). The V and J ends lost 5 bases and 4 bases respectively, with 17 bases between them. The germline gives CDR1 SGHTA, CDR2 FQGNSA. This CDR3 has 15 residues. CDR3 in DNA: TGTGCCAGCAGCCCCCGACAGGACGGTCTCTATGGCTACACCTTC. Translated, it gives CASSPRQDGLYGYTF.

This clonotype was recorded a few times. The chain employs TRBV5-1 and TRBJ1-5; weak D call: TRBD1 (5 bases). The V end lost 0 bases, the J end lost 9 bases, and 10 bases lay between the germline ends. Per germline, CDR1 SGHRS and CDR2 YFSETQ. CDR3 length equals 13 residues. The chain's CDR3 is CASSLAGQGPQHF. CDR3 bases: TGCGCCAGCAGCTTGGCCGGACAAGGGCCCCAGCATTTT.

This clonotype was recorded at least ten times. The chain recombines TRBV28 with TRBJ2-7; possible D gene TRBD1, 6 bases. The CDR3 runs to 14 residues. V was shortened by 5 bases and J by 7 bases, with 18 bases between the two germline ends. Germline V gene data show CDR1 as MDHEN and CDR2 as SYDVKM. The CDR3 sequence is CASSPQGFLAEQYF. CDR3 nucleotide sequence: TGTGCCAGCAGTCCTCAGGGGTTCTTAGCGGAGCAGTACTTC.